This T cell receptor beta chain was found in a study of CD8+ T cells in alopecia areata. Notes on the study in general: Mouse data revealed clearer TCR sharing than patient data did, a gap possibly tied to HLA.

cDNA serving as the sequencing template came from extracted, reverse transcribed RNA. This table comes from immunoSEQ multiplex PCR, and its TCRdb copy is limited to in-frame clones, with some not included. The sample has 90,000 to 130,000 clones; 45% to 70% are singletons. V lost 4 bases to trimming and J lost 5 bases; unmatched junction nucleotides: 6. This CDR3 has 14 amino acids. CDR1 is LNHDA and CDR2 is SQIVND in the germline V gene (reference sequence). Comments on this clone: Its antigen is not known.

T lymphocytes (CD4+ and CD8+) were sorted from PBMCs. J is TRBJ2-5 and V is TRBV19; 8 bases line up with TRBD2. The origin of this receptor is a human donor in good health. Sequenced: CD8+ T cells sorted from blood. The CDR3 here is CASSKGLGAETQYF. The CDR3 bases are TGTGCCAGTAGTAAGGGACTAGGTGCGGAGACCCAGTACTTC.